Listed below are T cell receptor beta chains from one sample, sequenced in a study of T cell responses to AZD1222 COVID-19 vaccine. The method was immunoSEQ multiplex PCR; TCRdb's version includes in-frame clones alone and lacks a portion of them. The table records approximately 150,000 clones, about 93% of them present only once. The sequencing here drew on peripheral blood, taken on day 0 of AZD1222 vaccination. The source of these receptors is an adult in good health. The CDR3 runs from the conserved cysteine through the conserved F or W. Fields, in order: clone size, V gene, J gene, D gene, CDR3 length, CDR3 protein, CDR3 DNA. The D gene is left open where the match is weak. Clone size is shown for a subset of rows, as once, few, many or a class of expanded clone.

abundance: NA
v_gene: TRBV12-3/TRBV12-4
j_gene: TRBJ1-1
d_gene: NA
len: 13
CDR3aa: CASSSTPSGAAFF
CDR3nt: TGTGCCAGCAGTTCGACCCCCTCAGGGGCAGCTTTCTTT

abundance: NA
v_gene: TRBV5-4
j_gene: TRBJ1-2
d_gene: NA
len: 14
CDR3aa: CASREGPTNYGYTF
CDR3nt: TGTGCCAGCAGGGAGGGCCCTACTAACTATGGCTACACCTTC

abundance: NA
v_gene: TRBV7-9
j_gene: TRBJ1-5
d_gene: TRBD1
len: 14
CDR3aa: CASSLEGANQPQHF
CDR3nt: TGTGCCAGCAGCTTAGAGGGGGCGAACCAGCCCCAGCATTTT

abundance: NA
v_gene: TRBV10-3
j_gene: TRBJ1-5
d_gene: NA
len: 15
CDR3aa: CAISRGRGISQPQHF
CDR3nt: TGTGCCATCAGTCGAGGACGGGGGATCAGTCAGCCCCAGCATTTT

abundance: NA
v_gene: TRBV4-1
j_gene: TRBJ1-2
d_gene: NA
len: 17
CDR3aa: CASSQESMTSTNYGYTF
CDR3nt: TGCGCCAGCAGCCAAGAGAGCATGACCAGCACTAACTATGGCTACACCTTC

abundance: NA
v_gene: TRBV18
j_gene: TRBJ1-1
d_gene: TRBD1
len: 17
CDR3aa: CASADGKGASRGTEAFF
CDR3nt: TGTGCCAGCGCGGACGGCAAGGGGGCTAGTCGGGGCACTGAAGCTTTCTTT

abundance: NA
v_gene: TRBV11-3
j_gene: TRBJ1-2
d_gene: NA
len: 12
CDR3aa: CASSRAGKGYTF
CDR3nt: TGTGCCAGCAGCCGTGCGGGGAAGGGCTACACCTTC

abundance: NA
v_gene: TRBV29-1
j_gene: TRBJ2-3
d_gene: NA
len: 13
CDR3aa: CSVVGGLTDTQYF
CDR3nt: TGCAGCGTTGTTGGGGGTTTGACAGATACGCAGTATTTT

abundance: NA
v_gene: TRBV9
j_gene: TRBJ1-6
d_gene: NA
len: 12
CDR3aa: CASGVWDSPLHF
CDR3nt: TGTGCCAGTGGGGTATGGGATTCACCCCTCCACTTT

abundance: NA
v_gene: TRBV2
j_gene: TRBJ1-1
d_gene: NA
len: 11
CDR3aa: CASSQDTEAFF
CDR3nt: TGTGCCAGCAGCCAGGACACTGAAGCTTTCTTT

abundance: NA
v_gene: TRBV27
j_gene: TRBJ1-2
d_gene: TRBD1
len: 15
CDR3aa: CASSPTGTGHYGYTF
CDR3nt: TGTGCCAGCAGCCCTACCGGGACAGGACACTATGGCTACACCTTC

abundance: NA
v_gene: TRBV10-3
j_gene: TRBJ1-2
d_gene: NA
len: 13
CDR3aa: CAISETVNYGYTF
CDR3nt: TGTGCCATCAGTGAGACAGTTAACTATGGCTACACCTTC

abundance: NA
v_gene: TRBV4-2
j_gene: TRBJ1-1
d_gene: NA
len: 13
CDR3aa: CASSQDRGSEAFF
CDR3nt: TGTGCCAGCAGCCAAGATAGGGGGTCTGAAGCTTTCTTT

abundance: NA
v_gene: TRBV5-1
j_gene: TRBJ1-1
d_gene: NA
len: 14
CDR3aa: CASSDSGANTEAFF
CDR3nt: TGCGCCAGCAGCGATTCGGGGGCGAACACTGAAGCTTTCTTT

abundance: NA
v_gene: TRBV18
j_gene: TRBJ1-1
d_gene: TRBD1
len: 14
CDR3aa: CASSQQGQTTEAFF
CDR3nt: TGTGCCAGCTCACAACAGGGACAGACCACTGAAGCTTTCTTT

abundance: NA
v_gene: TRBV27
j_gene: TRBJ1-4
d_gene: NA
len: 14
CDR3aa: CASQELGANEKLFF
CDR3nt: TGTGCCAGCCAAGAATTAGGGGCCAATGAAAAACTGTTTTTT

abundance: NA
v_gene: TRBV2
j_gene: TRBJ1-4
d_gene: NA
len: 13
CDR3aa: CASSALSNEKLFF
CDR3nt: TGTGCCAGCAGTGCATTGTCTAATGAAAAACTGTTTTTT

abundance: NA
v_gene: TRBV4-1
j_gene: TRBJ2-1
d_gene: NA
len: 15
CDR3aa: CASSQDLSRESEQFF
CDR3nt: TGCGCCAGCAGCCAAGATCTGAGTAGGGAGAGTGAGCAGTTCTTC

abundance: NA
v_gene: TRBV11-2
j_gene: TRBJ2-7
d_gene: NA
len: 14
CDR3aa: CASSLDPENYEQYF
CDR3nt: TGTGCCAGCAGCTTAGATCCGGAGAACTACGAGCAGTACTTC

abundance: NA
v_gene: TRBV11-2
j_gene: TRBJ2-7
d_gene: NA
len: 14
CDR3aa: CASSLGGPTYEQYF
CDR3nt: TGTGCCAGCAGCTTAGGGGGACCTACCTACGAGCAGTACTTC

abundance: NA
v_gene: TRBV19
j_gene: TRBJ1-2
d_gene: NA
len: 13
CDR3aa: CASSPGAGDGYTF
CDR3nt: TGTGCCAGTAGTCCCGGAGCGGGAGATGGCTACACCTTC

abundance: NA
v_gene: TRBV13
j_gene: TRBJ2-1
d_gene: NA
len: 13
CDR3aa: CASSVTAYNEQFF
CDR3nt: TGTGCCAGCAGCGTGACTGCGTACAATGAGCAGTTCTTC

abundance: once
v_gene: TRBV7-2
j_gene: TRBJ1-1
d_gene: NA
len: 13
CDR3aa: CASSPWGNTEAFF
CDR3nt: TGTGCCAGCTCACCGTGGGGGAACACTGAAGCTTTCTTT

abundance: NA
v_gene: TRBV4-1
j_gene: TRBJ2-5
d_gene: NA
len: 12
CDR3aa: CASSQDQETQYF
CDR3nt: TGCGCCAGCAGCCAAGACCAAGAGACCCAGTACTTC

abundance: few
v_gene: TRBV12-3/TRBV12-4
j_gene: TRBJ1-5
d_gene: NA
len: 13
CDR3aa: CASSFKGNQPQHF
CDR3nt: TGTGCCAGCAGTTTTAAGGGCAATCAGCCCCAGCATTTT

abundance: NA
v_gene: TRBV5-6
j_gene: TRBJ1-2
d_gene: NA
len: 14
CDR3aa: CASSTGTGAMGYTF
CDR3nt: TGTGCCAGCAGCACAGGAACCGGGGCTATGGGCTACACCTTC

abundance: NA
v_gene: TRBV12-3/TRBV12-4
j_gene: TRBJ1-2
d_gene: NA
len: 13
CDR3aa: CASSPEGPYGYTF
CDR3nt: TGTGCCAGCAGTCCCGAAGGTCCCTATGGCTACACCTTC

abundance: once
v_gene: TRBV6-6
j_gene: TRBJ2-7
d_gene: NA
len: 12
CDR3aa: CASGPQGYEQYF
CDR3nt: TGTGCCAGCGGCCCTCAGGGTTACGAGCAGTACTTC

abundance: NA
v_gene: TRBV28
j_gene: TRBJ2-1
d_gene: NA
len: 15
CDR3aa: CASSFGAGSYNEQFF
CDR3nt: TGTGCCAGCAGTTTTGGGGCGGGGTCCTACAATGAGCAGTTCTTC

abundance: few
v_gene: TRBV4-1
j_gene: TRBJ1-1
d_gene: NA
len: 15
CDR3aa: CASSQQNQGNTEAFF
CDR3nt: TGCGCCAGCAGCCAACAGAACCAGGGGAACACTGAAGCTTTCTTT

abundance: NA
v_gene: TRBV19
j_gene: TRBJ1-1
d_gene: TRBD1
len: 16
CDR3aa: CASSTGDRGGRTEAFF
CDR3nt: TGTGCCAGTAGTACAGGCGACAGGGGAGGTCGTACTGAAGCTTTCTTT

abundance: once
v_gene: TRBV7-3
j_gene: TRBJ1-2
d_gene: NA
len: 13
CDR3aa: CASSLEQGDGYTF
CDR3nt: TGTGCCAGCAGCTTAGAACAGGGCGATGGCTACACCTTC

abundance: NA
v_gene: TRBV5-4
j_gene: TRBJ1-1
d_gene: NA
len: 15
CDR3aa: CASSLRRGSNTEAFF
CDR3nt: TGTGCCAGCAGCTTGAGGAGGGGCAGTAACACTGAAGCTTTCTTT

abundance: NA
v_gene: TRBV12-5
j_gene: TRBJ2-2
d_gene: NA
len: 12
CDR3aa: CASGPSTGELFF
CDR3nt: TGTGCTAGTGGGCCCAGTACCGGGGAGCTGTTTTTT

abundance: NA
v_gene: TRBV10-2
j_gene: TRBJ1-1
d_gene: NA
len: 14
CDR3aa: CASSDGTPNTEAFF
CDR3nt: TGCGCCAGCAGTGATGGGACACCGAACACTGAAGCTTTCTTT

abundance: once
v_gene: TRBV19
j_gene: TRBJ1-1
d_gene: NA
len: 13
CDR3aa: CARRQGLDTEAFF
CDR3nt: TGTGCCAGAAGGCAGGGGCTGGACACTGAAGCTTTCTTT

abundance: NA
v_gene: TRBV5-1
j_gene: TRBJ2-1
d_gene: TRBD2
len: 15
CDR3aa: CASSVERGSYNEQFF
CDR3nt: TGCGCCAGCAGCGTGGAGCGGGGTAGCTACAATGAGCAGTTCTTC

abundance: NA
v_gene: TRBV6-5
j_gene: TRBJ1-3
d_gene: NA
len: 13
CDR3aa: CASRRYSGNTIYF
CDR3nt: TGTGCCAGCAGGCGGTACTCTGGAAACACCATATATTTT

abundance: NA
v_gene: TRBV28
j_gene: TRBJ2-1
d_gene: NA
len: 13
CDR3aa: CASSLQGYNEQFF
CDR3nt: TGTGCCAGCAGTTTGCAGGGTTACAATGAGCAGTTCTTC

abundance: NA
v_gene: TRBV28
j_gene: TRBJ1-6
d_gene: TRBD1
len: 16
CDR3aa: CASSLDGQGAYSPLHF
CDR3nt: TGTGCCAGCAGTTTAGACGGACAGGGGGCGTATTCACCCCTCCACTTT

abundance: NA
v_gene: TRBV2
j_gene: TRBJ2-7
d_gene: NA
len: 11
CDR3aa: CASSENRNKDF
CDR3nt: TGTGCCAGCAGTGAAAACAGGAACAAGGACTTC

abundance: NA
v_gene: TRBV5-1
j_gene: TRBJ1-2
d_gene: TRBD1
len: 14
CDR3aa: CASSYTGGRDGYTF
CDR3nt: TGCGCCAGCAGCTATACAGGGGGCAGGGATGGCTACACCTTC

abundance: NA
v_gene: TRBV29-1
j_gene: TRBJ1-2
d_gene: TRBD1
len: 13
CDR3aa: CSVPRTGNYGYTF
CDR3nt: TGCAGCGTTCCAAGGACAGGGAACTATGGCTACACCTTC

abundance: NA
v_gene: TRBV24-1
j_gene: TRBJ2-3
d_gene: NA
len: 11
CDR3aa: CATSSTDTQYF
CDR3nt: TGTGCCACCTCCTCCACAGATACGCAGTATTTT

abundance: NA
v_gene: TRBV30
j_gene: TRBJ1-3
d_gene: NA
len: 13
CDR3aa: CASQRGQEDTIYF
CDR3nt: TGTGCCTCCCAGCGGGGCCAAGAGGACACCATATATTTT

abundance: NA
v_gene: TRBV10-3
j_gene: TRBJ2-7
d_gene: NA
len: 14
CDR3aa: CATRYGAEPYEQYF
CDR3nt: TGTGCCACTCGTTACGGGGCGGAGCCCTACGAGCAGTACTTC

abundance: NA
v_gene: TRBV5-1
j_gene: TRBJ1-2
d_gene: TRBD1
len: 15
CDR3aa: CASSLTGTEFYGYTF
CDR3nt: TGCGCCAGCAGCCTTACCGGGACAGAGTTCTATGGCTACACCTTC

abundance: NA
v_gene: TRBV7-9
j_gene: TRBJ1-1
d_gene: NA
len: 13
CDR3aa: CASSLGGDTEAFF
CDR3nt: TGTGCCAGCAGCTTAGGAGGGGACACTGAAGCTTTCTTT

abundance: NA
v_gene: TRBV27
j_gene: TRBJ2-3
d_gene: NA
len: 18
CDR3aa: CASSPRIPPPRPGDTQYF
CDR3nt: TGTGCCAGCAGTCCCCGGATCCCCCCTCCGCGCCCAGGGGATACGCAGTATTTT

abundance: NA
v_gene: TRBV4-1
j_gene: TRBJ1-6
d_gene: NA
len: 18
CDR3aa: CASSQGLLGVFYNSPLHF
CDR3nt: TGCGCCAGCAGCCAAGGCCTACTGGGGGTTTTCTATAATTCACCCCTCCACTTT

abundance: NA
v_gene: TRBV5-1
j_gene: TRBJ2-2
d_gene: NA
len: 14
CDR3aa: CASSLAGRTGELFF
CDR3nt: TGCGCCAGCAGCTTGGCAGGGCGCACCGGGGAGCTGTTTTTT

abundance: NA
v_gene: TRBV7-6
j_gene: TRBJ1-4
d_gene: NA
len: 16
CDR3aa: CASSLGSAGIAEKLFF
CDR3nt: TGTGCCAGCAGCTTAGGATCGGCAGGGATTGCGGAAAAACTGTTTTTT

abundance: NA
v_gene: TRBV29-1
j_gene: TRBJ1-2
d_gene: TRBD1
len: 15
CDR3aa: CSVASGQGYGDGYTF
CDR3nt: TGCAGCGTTGCTTCGGGACAGGGCTATGGGGATGGCTACACCTTC

abundance: NA
v_gene: TRBV7-2
j_gene: TRBJ2-1
d_gene: NA
len: 15
CDR3aa: CASSFRGSSYNEQFF
CDR3nt: TGTGCCAGCAGCTTCCGAGGGAGCAGCTACAATGAGCAGTTCTTC

abundance: NA
v_gene: TRBV5-5
j_gene: TRBJ2-1
d_gene: NA
len: 13
CDR3aa: CASSLASHNEQFF
CDR3nt: TGTGCCAGCAGCTTGGCGAGCCACAATGAGCAGTTCTTC

abundance: NA
v_gene: TRBV28
j_gene: TRBJ2-3
d_gene: NA
len: 15
CDR3aa: CASSSSDRTTDTQYF
CDR3nt: TGTGCCAGCAGTTCCTCGGACAGAACCACAGATACGCAGTATTTT